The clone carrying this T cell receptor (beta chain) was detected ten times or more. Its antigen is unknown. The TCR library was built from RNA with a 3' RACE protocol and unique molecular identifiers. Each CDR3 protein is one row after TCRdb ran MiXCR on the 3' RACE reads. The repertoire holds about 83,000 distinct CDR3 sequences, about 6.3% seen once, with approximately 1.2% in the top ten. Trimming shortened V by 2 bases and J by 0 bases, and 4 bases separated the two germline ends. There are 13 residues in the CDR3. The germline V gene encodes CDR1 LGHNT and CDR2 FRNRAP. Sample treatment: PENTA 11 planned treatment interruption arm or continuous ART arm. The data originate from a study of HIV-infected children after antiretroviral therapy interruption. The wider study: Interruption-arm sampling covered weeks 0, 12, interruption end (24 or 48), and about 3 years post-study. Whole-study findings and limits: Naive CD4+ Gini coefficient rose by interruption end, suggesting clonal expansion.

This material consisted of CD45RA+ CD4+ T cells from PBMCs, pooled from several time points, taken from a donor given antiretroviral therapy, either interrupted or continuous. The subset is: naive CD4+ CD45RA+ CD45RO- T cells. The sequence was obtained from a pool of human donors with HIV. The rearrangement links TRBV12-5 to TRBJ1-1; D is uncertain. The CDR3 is CASGLQVNTEAFF. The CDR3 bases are TGTGCTAGTGGTTTGCAGGTGAACACTGAAGCTTTCTTT.